This T cell receptor (beta chain) was sequenced for a study of T cells expressing NK-cell markers. Reanalyzing the 5' RACE reads, TCRdb keeps one entry per CDR3 protein, without DNA. Here the sample table reports about 300,000 distinct CDR3 sequences. The length of the CDR3 is 16 residues. This clonotype was obtained from a woman between 18 and 70 years old in good health. What was sequenced was blood T cells: a sorted CD56 or NKG2C T cell subset, CD4+ or CD8+ T cells, or bulk PBMC T cells (not recorded which). The chain recombines TRBV12-3 or TRBV12-4 with TRBJ2-3; there is no DNA to check the TCRdb D call of TRBD2. CDR3 region: CASTSGLAGLADTQYF.